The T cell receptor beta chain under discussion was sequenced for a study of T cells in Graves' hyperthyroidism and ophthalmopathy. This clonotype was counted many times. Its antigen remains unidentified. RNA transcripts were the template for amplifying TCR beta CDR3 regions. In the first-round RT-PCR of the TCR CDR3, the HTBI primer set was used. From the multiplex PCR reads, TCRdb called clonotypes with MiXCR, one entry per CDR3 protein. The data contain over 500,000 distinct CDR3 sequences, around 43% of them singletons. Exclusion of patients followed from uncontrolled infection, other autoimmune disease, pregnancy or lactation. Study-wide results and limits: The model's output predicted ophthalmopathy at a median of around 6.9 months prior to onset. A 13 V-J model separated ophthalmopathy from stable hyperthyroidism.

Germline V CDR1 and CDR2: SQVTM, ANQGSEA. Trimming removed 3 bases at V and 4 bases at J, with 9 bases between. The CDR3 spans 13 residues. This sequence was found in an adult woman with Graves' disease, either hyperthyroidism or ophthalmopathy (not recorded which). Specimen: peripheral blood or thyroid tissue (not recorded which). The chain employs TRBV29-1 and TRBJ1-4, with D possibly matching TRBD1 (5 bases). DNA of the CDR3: TGCAGCGTTGAGACAGAGATTAATGAAAAACTGTTTTTT. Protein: CSVETEINEKLFF.